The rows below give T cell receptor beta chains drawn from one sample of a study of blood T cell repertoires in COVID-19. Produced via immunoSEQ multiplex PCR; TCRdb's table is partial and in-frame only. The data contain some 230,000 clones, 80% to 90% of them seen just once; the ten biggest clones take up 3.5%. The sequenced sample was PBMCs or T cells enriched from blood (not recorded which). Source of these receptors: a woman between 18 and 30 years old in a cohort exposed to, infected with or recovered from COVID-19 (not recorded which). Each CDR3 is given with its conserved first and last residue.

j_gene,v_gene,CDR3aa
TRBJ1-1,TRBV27,CATTSGSEAFF
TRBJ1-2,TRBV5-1,CASSLGQIGDYGYTF
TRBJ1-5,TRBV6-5,CASRVTGYSNQPQHF
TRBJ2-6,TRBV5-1,CASSLAAGAPSGANVLTF
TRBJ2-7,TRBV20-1,CSVENYEQYF
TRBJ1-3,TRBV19,CASSMPPTGDGNTIYF
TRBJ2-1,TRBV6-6,CASSLLAEGKAMDEQFF
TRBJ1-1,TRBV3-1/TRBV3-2,CASSPQAGSNTEAFF
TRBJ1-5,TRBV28,CASSLGQGNQPQHF
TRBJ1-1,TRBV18,CASSPRTGGVGTEAFF
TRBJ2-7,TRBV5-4,CASSLANEQYF
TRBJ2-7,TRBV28,CASKLFSGSRNEQYF
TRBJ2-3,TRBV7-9,CASSLRLAGGVDTQYF
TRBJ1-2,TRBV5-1,CASSQTGGDGYTF
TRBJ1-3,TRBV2,CASRPGHRSSGNTIYF
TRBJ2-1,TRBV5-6,CASWKAQRGSYNEQFF
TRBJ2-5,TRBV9,CASSVGPTRGGETQYF
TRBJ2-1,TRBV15,CATSSGQGLNEQFF
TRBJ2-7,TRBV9,CASSVAGTASSYEQYF
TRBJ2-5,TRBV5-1,CASSLALAGVETQYF
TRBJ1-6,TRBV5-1,CASSSTGADSPLHF
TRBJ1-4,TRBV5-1,CASSVTGVNEKLFF
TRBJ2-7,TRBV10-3,CAISEPRGRTSTDEQYF
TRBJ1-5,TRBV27,CASSLAGNQPQHF
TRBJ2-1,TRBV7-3,CASSLSGGLEGSEQFF
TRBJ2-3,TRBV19,CASRPGGDTQYF
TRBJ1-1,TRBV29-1,CSASTGSENTEAFF
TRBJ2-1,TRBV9,CASSVEAGEQFF
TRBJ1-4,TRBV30,CAWSAGTGSEKLFF
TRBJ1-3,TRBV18,CASSPRTGLEGNTIYF
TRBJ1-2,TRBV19,CGSRGSFYGYTF
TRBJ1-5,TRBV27,CASSLSAKEEPQHF
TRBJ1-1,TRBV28,CASRTLFLFSFF
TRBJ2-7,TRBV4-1,CASSQDGQFTGEQYF
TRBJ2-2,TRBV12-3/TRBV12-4,CASSIGGAGELFF
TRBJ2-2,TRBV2,CASTSERTGELFF
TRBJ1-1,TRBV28,CASSAPTGGNTEAFF
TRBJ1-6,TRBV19,CASAPGQGRSNSPLHF
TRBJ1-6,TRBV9,CASSAYRGLDSPLHF
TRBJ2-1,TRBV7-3,CASSPNGRNEQFF
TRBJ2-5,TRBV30,CAWGGLQETQYF
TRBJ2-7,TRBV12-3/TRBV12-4,CASSSRDSGEQYF
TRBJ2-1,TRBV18,CASSPREVSYNEQFF
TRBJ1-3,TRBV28,CASNKPQGLSSGNTIYF
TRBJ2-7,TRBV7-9,CASSPPGSGENEQYF
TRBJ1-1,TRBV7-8,CASSLGTDEAFF
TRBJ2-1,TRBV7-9,CASSSRIGGSSYNEQFF
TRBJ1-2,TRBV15,CATSRVAGYGYTF
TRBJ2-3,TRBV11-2,CASSPPSGTQYF
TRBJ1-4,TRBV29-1,CSVRRSGGAGEKLFF
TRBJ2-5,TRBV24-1,CATGEASGTKALETQYF
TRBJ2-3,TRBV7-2,CASSLTGSPSTDTQYF
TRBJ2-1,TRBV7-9,CASSLVWGGLAWNEQFF
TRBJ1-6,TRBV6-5,CASSYRSGALHF
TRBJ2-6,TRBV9,CASSVGEGSGANVLTF
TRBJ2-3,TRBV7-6,CASSLEGAFRTDTQYF
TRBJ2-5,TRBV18,CASSEGEWGQETQYF